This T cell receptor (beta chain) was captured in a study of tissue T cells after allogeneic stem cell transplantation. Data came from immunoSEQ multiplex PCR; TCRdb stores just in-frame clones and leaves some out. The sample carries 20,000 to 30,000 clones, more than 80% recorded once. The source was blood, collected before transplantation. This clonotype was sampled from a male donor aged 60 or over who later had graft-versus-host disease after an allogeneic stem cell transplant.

CDR3 region: CASSHPGTGASGNGYTF. CDR3 DNA: TGTGCCAGCAGCCACCCCGGGACAGGGGCCTCGGGGAATGGCTACACCTTC. The genes are TRBV14 and TRBJ1-2; TRBD1 matches at 10 bases. V dropped 3 bases and J dropped 6; count of bases not matched to a gene: 13. The CDR3 contains 17 residues. Per germline, CDR1 SGHDN and CDR2 FVKESK.